This is a list of T cell receptor beta chains from one sample in a study of T-cell memory formation after mild COVID-19. TCRdb redid the calling of the 5' RACE reads with MiXCR, one entry per CDR3 protein. This table has 120,000 or so distinct CDR3 sequences, about 15% appearing once. Material for sequencing was PBMCs or a T cell subset sorted from them (not recorded which). These receptors were collected from a man between 18 and 29 years old who had mild COVID-19 (a few samples of this study predate the infection). Cell type and time point are not known. CDR3s include the opening cysteine and the closing phenylalanine or tryptophan. D genes are given only for firm matches. The listing skips clone size in some rows; elsewhere it reads once, few, many or a size class.

NA	TRBV2	NA	TRBJ2-7	TGTGCCAGCAGAATTACAGGATCCTACGAGCAGTACTTC	CASRITGSYEQYF
NA	TRBV7-2	TRBD2	TRBJ2-3	TGTGCCAGCAGCCCGCGACTAGCGGGACGCACAGATACGCAGTATTTT	CASSPRLAGRTDTQYF
NA	TRBV7-2	TRBD1	TRBJ1-1	TGTGCCAGCAGCGCACAGGGGGCTAGGGCTGAAGCTTTCTTT	CASSAQGARAEAFF
many	TRBV29-1	TRBD1	TRBJ1-1	TGCAGCGTCGCTGGACAGGAAAGCACTGAAGCTTTCTTT	CSVAGQESTEAFF
few	TRBV5-4	TRBD1	TRBJ2-5	TGTGCCAGCAGCTTGTGGCAGGGGGCAGGAGAGACCCAGTACTTC	CASSLWQGAGETQYF
few	TRBV6-6	TRBD2	TRBJ2-1	TGTGCCAGCAGTTACCCTAGCGGGGGGGCCGGGAATGAGCAGTTCTTC	CASSYPSGGAGNEQFF
few	TRBV18	NA	TRBJ2-3	TGTGCCAGCTCACCACGACTCGCCCACTCTAGCACAGATACGCAGTATTTT	CASSPRLAHSSTDTQYF
NA	TRBV11-2	NA	TRBJ1-2	TGTGCCAGCAGCTCTACGAGTACTCGGGAGTATGGCTACACCTTC	CASSSTSTREYGYTF
NA	TRBV6-5	TRBD1	TRBJ1-1	TGTGCCAGCAGTTCGGTGACAGGGGACACTGAAGCTTTCTTT	CASSSVTGDTEAFF
NA	TRBV7-3	NA	TRBJ2-7	TGTGCCAGCAGCTTAACGGACGGCTACGAGCAGTACTTC	CASSLTDGYEQYF
NA	TRBV30	NA	TRBJ2-5	TGTGCCTGGAGTCACGAGGGACGGTCCGGGACCCAGTACTTC	CAWSHEGRSGTQYF
few	TRBV24-1	NA	TRBJ2-3	TGTGCCACCAGTGATGACACAGATACGCAGTATTTT	CATSDDTDTQYF
NA	TRBV4-2	NA	TRBJ1-2	TGTGCCAGCAGCCAAAAAGGACAGCCGGACTATGGCTACACCTTC	CASSQKGQPDYGYTF
NA	TRBV20-1	TRBD1	TRBJ1-5	TGCAGTGCCCTCTCCGGGACAGTGAGCAATCAGCCCCAGCATTTT	CSALSGTVSNQPQHF
few	TRBV12-3/TRBV12-4	NA	TRBJ1-6	TGTGCCAGCAGCGCGAGGGGGAATTCACCCCTCCACTTT	CASSARGNSPLHF
once	TRBV18	NA	TRBJ1-1	TGTGCCAGCTCACCGAGGAAAGGGGGAAGCGATGAAGCTTTCTTT	CASSPRKGGSDEAFF
NA	TRBV18	NA	TRBJ2-3	TGTGCCAGCTCGTTCTCAGTTATTAGCACAGATACGCAGTATTTT	CASSFSVISTDTQYF
NA	TRBV5-6	TRBD2	TRBJ2-5	TGTGCCAGCTCCTCCGGGGGGGGGACGGGTATAGAGACCCAGTACTTC	CASSSGGGTGIETQYF
NA	TRBV7-9	TRBD2	TRBJ2-1	TGTGCCAGCAGTGCCTCTGGGGCGGGGGGCTACAATGAGCAGTTCTTC	CASSASGAGGYNEQFF
NA	TRBV6-6	NA	TRBJ2-3	TGTGCCAGCAGTTATCAGGGGACAGATACGCAGTATTTT	CASSYQGTDTQYF
many	TRBV24-1	NA	TRBJ2-2	TGTGCCACCAGTGACGCGGCTCAGGGTAACACCGGGGAGCTGTTTTTT	CATSDAAQGNTGELFF
NA	TRBV19	TRBD1	TRBJ1-5	TGTGCCAGTTCCGATCAGGGGGCCGGCAATCAGCCCCAGCATTTT	CASSDQGAGNQPQHF
few	TRBV6-5	TRBD1	TRBJ1-2	TGTGCCAGCAAAACAGGGGGCCGCATCTATGGCTACACCTTC	CASKTGGRIYGYTF
few	TRBV11-2	TRBD1	TRBJ2-2	TGTGCCAGCAGCCGCCGGGACAGGGTAAACACCGGGGAGCTGTTTTTT	CASSRRDRVNTGELFF
few	TRBV5-1	TRBD1	TRBJ2-1	TGCGCCAGCAGCTTGAAGGGGGCGGTCACTGAGCAGTTCTTC	CASSLKGAVTEQFF
NA	TRBV5-4	NA	TRBJ2-2	TGTGCCAGCAGCTTGGGATTTGACACCGGGGAGCTGTTTTTT	CASSLGFDTGELFF